The 24 T cell receptor beta chains presented below share a single source sample, sequenced in a study of T cell responses to AZD1222 COVID-19 vaccine. Sequencing used immunoSEQ multiplex PCR; TCRdb keeps in-frame clones, though not all of them. The sample has over 85,000 clones, almost 90% seen once. This specimen was peripheral blood, taken on day 0 of AZD1222 vaccination. The receptors stem from an adult in good health.

This clone showed up just once. This chain joins TRBV19 and TRBJ2-1; 10 nucleotides align to TRBD1. Looked up from germline, CDR1 is LNHDA and CDR2 is SQIVND (reference sequence). The CDR3 covers 15 residues. Trimming at V came to 3 bases and at J to 9 bases, leaving 8 bases not matched to a gene. The CDR3 region is CASSMARQGAGEQFF. CDR3 nucleotides: TGTGCCAGTAGTATGGCGAGACAGGGGGCTGGTGAGCAGTTCTTC.

Here the CDR3 DNA reads TGTGCCAGCAGCCAAGATGATTGGGGACGAAGGTTCTCTGGAAACACCATATATTTT. Translated: CASSQDDWGRRFSGNTIYF. The V call is TRBV14, the J call TRBJ1-3; a weak D match, TRBD1 (5 bases). V lost 0 bases to trimming and J lost 0 bases, with 18 bases between them. CDR3 length: 19 amino acids. In germline, CDR1 is SGHDN, CDR2 FVKESK.

V usage is TRBV7-9 and J usage is TRBJ1-6; tentative D call: TRBD1 (6 bases). The CDR3 is 16 amino acids. The V end lost 5 bases, the J end lost 3 bases, and 14 bases lay between the germline ends. Germline V gene data show CDR1 as SEHNR and CDR2 as FQNEAQ (reference sequence). This CDR3 reads CASSPGAADYNSPLHF. The CDR3 DNA reads as TGTGCCAGCAGCCCGGGGGCAGCCGACTATAATTCACCCCTCCACTTT.

V usage is TRBV27 and J usage is TRBJ2-1, with a weak D call TRBD2 (6 bases). Germline CDR1 MNHEY, CDR2 SMNVEV (reference sequence). This CDR3 spans 16 amino acids. With 6 bases removed from V and 3 bases from J, the gap between germline ends came to 18 bases. In nucleotides, the CDR3 is TGTGCCAGCAGAACCCTGCGGGACGGGAGCTACAATGAGCAGTTCTTC. Its translation: CASRTLRDGSYNEQFF.

The rearrangement joins TRBV6-5 to TRBJ1-1, with TRBD1 matching 7 bases. Germline trimming cut 6 bases from V and 6 bases from J; bases unmatched to any gene: 4. Germline values: CDR1 MNHEY, CDR2 SVGAGI. CDR3 length equals 12 residues. The CDR3 sequence: CASRKTGSEAFF. The CDR3 DNA sequence: TGTGCCAGCAGAAAGACAGGGTCTGAAGCTTTCTTT.

V usage is TRBV7-2 and J usage is TRBJ2-7; D is possibly TRBD1 or TRBD2 (7 bases each). CDR3 length: 13 residues. CDR1 SGHTA and CDR2 FQGNSA come from the germline V gene. V was clipped by 5 bases and J by 4 bases, with 12 bases between them. In nucleotides, the CDR3 is TGTGCCAGCAGCCCCAGGGGGGGATACGAGCAGTACTTC. It is translated as CASSPRGGYEQYF.

The chain carries TRBV6-5 and TRBJ1-5, with D maybe TRBD1 (5 bases). The length of the CDR3 is 13 residues. Germline V gene data show CDR1 as MNHEY and CDR2 as SVGAGI. With 8 bases removed from V and 6 bases from J, the gap between germline ends came to 14 bases. DNA of the CDR3: TGTGCCAGCGGAGGGACGACGCTTCAGCCCCAGCATTTT. Translated: CASGGTTLQPQHF.

As DNA, the CDR3 is TGCGCCAGCAGCTACAGACTTAACACTGAAGCTTTCTTT. Protein product: CASSYRLNTEAFF. The chain combines TRBV5-1 with TRBJ1-1; D is undetermined. V was trimmed by 3 bases and J by 2 bases, leaving 8 bases between them. The CDR3 consists of 13 residues. The germline V gene has CDR1 SGHRS and CDR2 YFSETQ.

The genes are TRBV21-1 and TRBJ2-5; the table assigns TRBD2, which was not confirmed against the DNA. TRBV21-1 represents a pseudogene. The CDR3 totals 14 residues. The CDR3 reads CASSKAPGEETQYF. In DNA form, the CDR3 reads TGTGCCAGCAGCAAAGCGCCCGGGGAAGAGACCCAGTACTTC.

This clone was seen only once. The chain's CDR3 is CASSQGPDPRYEQYF. In nucleotides, the CDR3 is TGTGCCAGCAGCCAAGGGCCAGACCCTCGATACGAGCAGTACTTC. The chain links TRBV3-1 (or the pseudogene TRBV3-2) to TRBJ2-7; D remains unclear. V lost 1 base, J lost 4 bases, and 14 bases lay in between. Per germline, CDR1 LGHDT and CDR2 YNNKEL (reference sequence). CDR3 length: 15 amino acids.

The rearrangement joins TRBV5-4 to TRBJ1-6; 8 bases are a match to TRBD1. Trimming took 1 base from V and 10 from J; bases not matched to a gene: 4. The CDR3 consists of 14 residues. Germline CDR1 SGHNT, CDR2 YYREEE (reference sequence). DNA for the CDR3: TGTGCCAGCAGCTTGTTACAGGGGGAATCACCCCTCCACTTT. The encoded protein is CASSLLQGESPLHF.

This sequence joins TRBV18 and TRBJ1-2; D is ambiguous. There are 16 residues in the CDR3. The germline V gene encodes CDR1 KGHSH and CDR2 LQKENI. V shed 0 bases and J shed 5 bases, with 16 bases lying between them. The CDR3 is CASSPPSRGIDYGYTF. Written as DNA, the CDR3 is TGTGCCAGCTCACCACCCTCTCGGGGAATTGATTATGGCTACACCTTC.

Comments on this clone: One end of the junction fails to match germline, which may point to a read error. The chain joins TRBV7-3 to TRBJ2-1; no clear D gene. Germline V gene data show CDR1 as SGHTA and CDR2 as FQGTGA. The CDR3 runs 13 residues. As DNA, the CDR3 is TGTGCCAGCAGCTTTTCCCCTGGAAATGTGCAGTTCTTC. Residues: CASSFSPGNVQFF.

This chain links TRBV6-2 or TRBV6-3 with TRBJ2-2, with TRBD2 identical over 8 bases. Germline-derived CDR1 and CDR2 are MNHEY and SVGEGT. Germline trimming cut 2 bases from V and 4 bases from J; bases unmatched to any gene: 6. CDR3 length equals 16 residues. The CDR3 DNA reads TGTGCCAGCAGTTACCCCCGGGGGGGGAGCACCGGGGAGCTGTTTTTT. Translating gives CASSYPRGGSTGELFF.

The chain combines TRBV6-5 with TRBJ1-2; D not resolved. Germline V CDR1 and CDR2: MNHEY, SVGAGI. The V end lost 6 bases, the J end lost 7 bases, and 18 bases lay between the germline ends. The CDR3 is 14 amino acids. CDR3 protein: CASRCPYQYCGYTF. DNA of the CDR3: TGTGCCAGCAGATGTCCATACCAGTACTGTGGCTACACCTTC.

The chain has TRBV20-1 and TRBJ1-2, with 8 positions matching TRBD1. After removal of 5 bases from V and 7 bases from J, the junction contained 3 bases not matched to a gene. The CDR3 totals 11 residues. CDR1 and CDR2 from the germline V gene are DFQATT and SNEGSKA (reference sequence). CDR3 protein: CSAPDRAGYTF. CDR3 bases: TGCAGTGCTCCGGACAGGGCTGGCTACACCTTC.

This chain links TRBV5-1 with TRBJ2-1; 8 bases agree with TRBD1. CDR3 length: 14 amino acids. Germline values: CDR1 SGHRS, CDR2 YFSETQ. V gave up 4 bases and J gave up 6 bases; unmatched junction bases: 6. The CDR3 DNA is TGCGCCAGCAGCGCGACGGGACAGGCCAATGAGCAGTTCTTC. Translated, it gives CASSATGQANEQFF.

This clone was detected only once. V usage is TRBV3-1 (or the pseudogene TRBV3-2) and J usage is TRBJ2-5; a weak D match, TRBD1 (6 bases). The germline V gene encodes CDR1 LGHDT and CDR2 YNNKEL (reference sequence). Deletions cut 1 base from V and 0 bases from J, with 12 bases between. This CDR3 has 16 residues. The CDR3, as DNA: TGTGCCAGCAGCCAAGCTTCTAGGGGGTACCAAGAGACCCAGTACTTC. Translated: CASSQASRGYQETQYF.

The chain joins TRBV6-4 to TRBJ1-2; D call uncertain. The ends were cut back, 4 bases at V and 8 bases at J, with 14 bases in the middle. The germline CDR1 and CDR2 sequences are MRHNA and SNTAGT. The CDR3 consists of 13 residues. In nucleotides, the CDR3 is TGTGCCAGCAGTGTTACGGCCTTGGACGGCTACACCTTC. It codes for CASSVTALDGYTF.

The DNA for the CDR3 is TGTGCCAGCAGTTTATTCAGGGAGCGCTACACCTTC. Translation gives CASSLFRERYTF. The chain has TRBV28 and TRBJ1-2; D may be TRBD1 (5 bases). Per the germline V gene, CDR1 is MDHEN and CDR2 is SYDVKM. This CDR3 is built from 12 residues. V was pared by 1 base and J by 9 bases, with 9 bases between.

This clone appeared once. The rearrangement joins TRBV18 to TRBJ2-7; 16 bases fit TRBD2. Germline CDR1 and CDR2: KGHSH and LQKENI. CDR3 length equals 17 residues. Trimming took 0 bases from V and 2 from J; bases not matched to a gene: 1. CDR3 residues: CASSPPGLAGGTYEQYF. CDR3 DNA sequence: TGTGCCAGCTCACCACCGGGACTAGCGGGGGGGACCTACGAGCAGTACTTC.

This chain links TRBV4-3 with TRBJ1-2, with 8 bases lining up with TRBD1. CDR1 and CDR2 from the germline V gene are LGHNA and YSLEER. This CDR3 has 14 residues. The ends lost 3 bases at V and 8 bases at J; junction bases unmatched: 8. This chain's CDR3 is CASSHSDRGWGYTF. The CDR3 DNA reads as TGCGCCAGCAGCCATTCTGACAGGGGTTGGGGCTACACCTTC.

The chain carries TRBV4-1 and TRBJ2-7, with unresolved D. CDR1 and CDR2 (germline): MGHRA, YSYEKL. This CDR3 has 12 amino acids. V shed 3 bases and J shed 5 bases, with 8 bases lying between them. CDR3 DNA sequence: TGCGCCAGCAGCCAGCGCCTTAACGAGCAGTACTTC. Its translation: CASSQRLNEQYF.

V and J are TRBV3-1 (or the pseudogene TRBV3-2) and TRBJ1-6; possible D gene TRBD1, 5 bases. CDR3 size: 15 residues. CDR1 is LGHDT, CDR2 YNNKEL, per germline (reference sequence). V lost 4 bases and J 12 bases, leaving 19 bases between the germline ends. CDR3 sequence: CASSPNWQGSLPLHF. The CDR3 DNA follows: TGTGCCAGCAGCCCCAATTGGCAGGGCTCTTTACCCCTCCACTTT.